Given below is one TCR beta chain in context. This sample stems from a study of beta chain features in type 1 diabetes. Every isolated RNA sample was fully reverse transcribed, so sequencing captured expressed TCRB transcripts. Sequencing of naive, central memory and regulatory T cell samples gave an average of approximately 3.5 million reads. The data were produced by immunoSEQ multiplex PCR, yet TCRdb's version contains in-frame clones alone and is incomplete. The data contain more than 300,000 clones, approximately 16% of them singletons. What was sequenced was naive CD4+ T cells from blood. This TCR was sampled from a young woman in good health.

CDR3 amino acids: CASRAQGGANEKLFF. The CDR3 DNA sequence: TGTGCCAGCAGAGCTCAGGGGGGAGCTAATGAAAAACTGTTTTTT. The chain couples TRBV6-6 to TRBJ1-4; TRBD1 matches at 7 bases. CDR1 is MNHNY, CDR2 SVGAGI, per germline (reference sequence). J lost 3 bases, V lost 6 bases, and 7 bases had no gene match. The length of the CDR3 is 15 residues.